These 9 T cell receptor beta chains share one sample of origin, sequenced in a study of Graves' ophthalmopathy and Graves' hyperthyroidism (dated by TCRdb to the late 2010s). Reads for this sample came from an Illumina HiSeq 2000. For repertoire sequencing, the TCR beta CDR3 regions were amplified from RNA transcripts. A first-round RT-PCR used HTBI primers with the Qiagen OneStep RT-PCR kit, followed by a second-round multiplex PCR, size selection and purification. The public reads were quality trimmed at Q25 with fastp and then assembled into clones with MiXCR by TCRdb, keeping productive beta chains. Each CDR3 protein appears once, grouped with its most common genes and DNA. Within this sample are 500,000 to 800,000 distinct CDR3 sequences, with about 40% of them counted one time only. The ten largest clones add up to around 3% of the sample. Input material: peripheral blood. These receptors came from an adult man with Graves' ophthalmopathy.

This sequence joins TRBV9 and TRBJ2-2; 7 bases fit TRBD2. This CDR3 is 17 amino acids long. Germline CDR1 reads SGDLS; CDR2 reads YYNGEE. The J segment lost 2 bases and the V segment lost 0 bases, leaving 7 bases of the junction unmatched. Written as DNA, the CDR3 is TGTGCCAGCAGCGTAGATTGGTCGGGGGGAAACACCGGGGAGCTGTTTTTT. It translates to CASSVDWSGGNTGELFF.

The genes are TRBV29-1 and TRBJ2-2; possible D gene TRBD1, 6 bases. This CDR3 is built from 11 residues. The germline CDR1 and CDR2 sequences are SQVTM and ANQGSEA. This chain's CDR3 is CRNTGPGELFF. The CDR3 bases are TGCAGAAACACAGGGCCCGGGGAGCTGTTTTTT.

This clonotype was picked up many times. The chain joins TRBV20-1 to TRBJ1-2; D not resolved. CDR1 and CDR2 (germline): DFQATT, SNEGSKA (reference sequence). CDR3 length: 12 residues. The germline V and J ends were trimmed by 1 base and 4 bases, with 7 bases remaining between them. CDR3 sequence: CSARVQSYGYTF. In DNA form, the CDR3 reads TGCAGTGCTAGAGTCCAGAGCTATGGCTACACCTTC.

Notes on this clonotype: A clone one base away is much larger, so this may be a read error. The rearrangement links TRBV30 to TRBJ2-5; maybe TRBD2 (5 bases). Germline V gene lookup returns CDR1 GTSNPN and CDR2 SVGIG (reference sequence). With 2 bases removed from V and 5 bases from J, the gap between germline ends came to 6 bases. The CDR3 is 11 residues long. This chain's CDR3 is CAWSPGETQYF. The CDR3 region has the DNA TGTGCCTGGAGTCCGGGGGAGACCCAGTACTTC. The variable domain in full, with the rest retrieved from reference TRBV30 and TRBJ2-5, is SQTIHQWPATLVQPVGSPLSLECTVEGTSNPNLYWYRQAAGRGLQLLFYSVGIGQISSEVPQNLSASRPQDRQFILSSKKLLLSDSGFYLCAWSPGETQYFGPGTRLLVL.

The chain uses TRBV20-1 and TRBJ2-5, with 9 bases matching TRBD1. The last part of the DNA fits TRBJ2-7 better; the J call may be wrong. This CDR3 comprises 14 residues. Germline V lookup: CDR1 DFQATT, CDR2 SNEGSKA (reference sequence). Here the CDR3 reads CSPYRDREPYEQYF. CDR3 coding DNA: TGCAGTCCCTACCGGGACAGGGAACCCTACGAGCAGTACTTC.

This clonotype occurred many times. The V and J genes are TRBV5-6 and TRBJ1-6; possible D gene TRBD1, 6 bases. Per the germline V gene, CDR1 is SGHDT and CDR2 is YYEEEE. The CDR3 covers 15 residues. Trimming removed 7 bases at V and 7 bases at J, with 18 bases between. This CDR3 is CASLLGGRLNSPLHF. Here the CDR3 DNA reads TGTGCCAGCCTCTTGGGGGGCAGGCTGAATTCACCCCTCCACTTT.

The chain employs TRBV25-1 and TRBJ1-4, with D perhaps TRBD1 (6 bases). From germline, CDR1 is MGHDK and CDR2 SYGVNS. Trimming cost V 4 bases and J 7 bases, with 16 bases left between them. The CDR3 has 15 amino acids. CDR3 residues: CASSGSGERAEKLFF. The CDR3 nucleotides are TGTGCCAGCAGTGGATCAGGGGAAAGGGCTGAAAAACTGTTTTTT.

The V call is TRBV10-3, the J call TRBJ2-2; a possible D gene is TRBD1 (6 bases). V lost 4 bases and J 4 bases, leaving 16 bases between the germline ends. The CDR3 runs 16 residues. Germline V lookup: CDR1 ENHRY, CDR2 SYGVKD. In DNA form, the CDR3 reads TGTGCCATCAGTGGAGACCAGGGGATCCCCACCGGGGAGCTGTTTTTT. Translating gives CAISGDQGIPTGELFF.

The chain recombines TRBV24-1 with TRBJ2-2, with 10 positions matching TRBD2. With V trimmed by 1 base and J by 6 bases, 7 bases remained unmatched. The germline gives CDR1 KGHDR, CDR2 SFDVKD. This CDR3 is 17 amino acids long. CDR3 in amino acids: CATSDFPSGSNPGELFF. The CDR3 bases are TGTGCCACCAGTGATTTTCCTAGCGGGAGTAACCCCGGGGAGCTGTTTTTT.